Listed here is a single T cell receptor (beta chain). Its target is unknown. These data belong to a study of T cell responses to AZD1222 COVID-19 vaccine. Points from the study as a whole: Nearly half of spike-specific TCRs reportedly target variant regions that are unmutated in the B.1.351 and B.1.1.7 variants. Just a handful of AZD1222 recipients were seropositive at baseline. Following two doses of AZD1222, Spike-specific TCR breadth and depth rose.

Some clones are missing from TCRdb's copy, which holds only in-frame ones; the method was immunoSEQ multiplex PCR. The repertoire holds about 140,000 clones, with approximately 90% as singletons. V lost 3 bases to trimming and J lost 8 bases, with 8 bases between them. This CDR3 has 11 amino acids. Germline V gives CDR1 SQVTM, CDR2 ANQGSEA. Source: peripheral blood, taken on day 0 of AZD1222 vaccination. The chain uses TRBV29-1 and TRBJ2-4, with D possibly matching TRBD2 (5 bases). The TCR was taken from an adult in good health. As DNA, the CDR3 is TGCAGCGTTGACCGGGGTGACATTCAGTACTTC. Protein product: CSVDRGDIQYF.